This entry lists 13 T cell receptor beta chains sequenced from one sample in a study of blood T cells in healthy people across ages. With a J-beta primer mix and a sample-barcoded 5' primer, a second PCR ran about 7 to 12 cycles. A single record per CDR3 protein comes from TCRdb applying MiXCR to the 5' RACE reads. Among about 940,000 distinct CDR3 sequences listed, around 46% were seen once. What was sequenced was blood. These receptors all come from a man aged 25 to 40 in good health.

This clonotype was seen a few times. The chain joins TRBV4-1 to TRBJ2-7; 10 nucleotides align to TRBD1. Germline V gene data show CDR1 as MGHRA and CDR2 as YSYEKL. J was trimmed by 0 bases and V by 4 bases; bases with no gene match: 3. The CDR3 is 15 residues long. DNA for the CDR3: TGCGCCAGCAGCCGGGGACAGGGGACCTCCTACGAGCAGTACTTC. This sequence encodes CASSRGQGTSYEQYF.

This clonotype was seen more than once but under ten times. This chain joins TRBV24-1 and TRBJ2-7, with D perhaps TRBD1 (6 bases). This CDR3 spans 14 amino acids. V was pared by 5 bases and J by 2 bases, with 12 bases between. CDR1 KGHDR and CDR2 SFDVKD come from the germline V gene. The CDR3 bases are TGTGCCACCAGTGGAAACAGGGTACCCTACGAGCAGTACTTC. It is translated as CATSGNRVPYEQYF.

This rearrangement joins TRBV7-9 to TRBJ1-6; tentatively, D is TRBD1 (6 bases). Germline loops: CDR1 SEHNR, CDR2 FQNEAQ (reference sequence). This CDR3 has 15 amino acids. The V gene lost 4 bases and the J gene lost 7 bases, with 14 bases spanning the gap. As DNA, the CDR3 is TGTGCCAGCAGCTCTTCACAGGGTATGAATTCACCCCTCCACTTT. Translated, it gives CASSSSQGMNSPLHF.

This clonotype was counted a single time. A much larger clone lies a single base off, so this may be a read error. The chain carries TRBV12-3 or TRBV12-4 and TRBJ2-1, with TRBD2 as a possible D gene (7 bases). This CDR3 is built from 15 residues. Written as DNA, the CDR3 is TGTGTCAGCACCATCACGGGGGGCACGTACAATGAGCAGTTCTTC. It is translated as CVSTITGGTYNEQFF.

The V and J genes are TRBV20-1 and TRBJ2-1; D gene uncertain. The CDR3 sequence is 13 residues long. The germline CDR1 and CDR2 sequences are DFQATT and SNEGSKA (reference sequence). The CDR3 loop reads CASAPAGRNEQFF. In DNA form, the CDR3 reads TGCGCATCTGCCCCGGCAGGCAGGAATGAGCAGTTCTTC.

The V call is TRBV7-9, the J call TRBJ1-6; D may be TRBD1 (6 bases). This CDR3 spans 15 amino acids. The V and J ends lost 4 bases and 7 bases respectively, with 14 bases between them. Germline lookup yields CDR1 SEHNR and CDR2 FQNEAQ (reference sequence). The DNA of the CDR3 is TGTGCCAGCAGCTCCCTCACAGGGTTGAATTCACCCCTCCACTTT. Its translation: CASSSLTGLNSPLHF.

The gene calls are TRBV7-2 and TRBJ2-1; D may be TRBD1 or TRBD2 (5 bases each). Germline lookup yields CDR1 SGHTA and CDR2 FQGNSA. V gave up 5 bases and J gave up 5 bases, with 13 bases separating them. This CDR3 comprises 14 residues. The CDR3 spells CASSPGRDHNEQFF. DNA for the CDR3: TGTGCCAGCAGCCCAGGAAGGGACCACAATGAGCAGTTCTTC. Full variable domain (missing parts from reference TRBV7-2 and TRBJ2-1): GAGVSQSPSNKVTEKGKDVELRCDPISGHTALYWYRQSLGQGLEFLIYFQGNSAPDKSGLPSDRFSAERTGGSVSTLTIQRTQQEDSAVYLCASSPGRDHNEQFFGPGTRLTVL.

This clonotype came up a few times. The chain combines TRBV10-3 with TRBJ2-1; D gene ambiguous. Per germline, CDR1 ENHRY and CDR2 SYGVKD. CDR3 length: 13 amino acids. The V end lost 0 bases, the J end lost 5 bases, and 5 bases lay between the germline ends. CDR3 nucleotides: TGTGCCATCAGTGAGTCAACTCACAATGAGCAGTTCTTC. It translates to CAISESTHNEQFF.

This clonotype was observed many times. This chain joins TRBV7-9 and TRBJ2-7, with 7 bases identical to TRBD1. The CDR3 runs 13 residues. Unmatched junction bases numbered 5, after V lost 5 bases and J lost 4 bases. CDR1 is SEHNR, CDR2 FQNEAQ, per germline (reference sequence). DNA for the CDR3: TGTGCCAGCAGCATGGGACAGCTATACGAGCAGTACTTC. Its protein product is CASSMGQLYEQYF. Full variable domain (rest looked up from reference TRBV7-9 and TRBJ2-7): DTGVSQNPRHKITKRGQNVTFRCDPISEHNRLYWYRQTLGQGPEFLTYFQNEAQLEKSRLLSDRFSAERPKGSFSTLEIQRTEQGDSAMYLCASSMGQLYEQYFGPGTRLTVT.

V and J are TRBV7-2 and TRBJ1-1; 9 positions agree with TRBD1. The CDR3 length is 15 residues. After removal of 4 bases from V and 1 base from J, the junction contained 4 bases not matched to a gene. The germline V gene encodes CDR1 SGHTA and CDR2 FQGNSA. The DNA of the CDR3 is TGTGCCAGCAGCTCTTGGGGACAGGGGAACACTGAAGCTTTCTTT. It specifies CASSSWGQGNTEAFF.

A few counts support this clonotype. The chain recombines TRBV3-1 with TRBJ2-6; D not certain. There are 12 residues in the CDR3. V was cut by 1 base and J by 5 bases, with 0 bases left in between. Germline values: CDR1 LGHDT, CDR2 YNNKEL (reference sequence). CDR3 region: CASSQGANVLTF. The CDR3 nucleotides read TGTGCCAGCAGCCAAGGGGCCAACGTCCTGACTTTC.

The chain couples TRBV4-3 to TRBJ1-2, with D uncertain. Trimming left V 0 bases short and J 1 base short, with 12 bases between. This CDR3 spans 16 amino acids. Germline V gives CDR1 LGHNA, CDR2 YSLEER. CDR3 coding DNA: TGCGCCAGCAGCCAAGATATCGCGAGTTATAACTATGGCTACACCTTC. Translated: CASSQDIASYNYGYTF.

Details on this clonotype: Sequence at one end of the junction differs from germline and may be a read error. V usage is TRBV30 and J usage is TRBJ2-4; D possibly matches TRBD1 or TRBD2 (5 bases each). Germline V lookup: CDR1 GTSNPN, CDR2 SVGIG (reference sequence). There are 12 residues in the CDR3. The CDR3: CVWDEAQNIQYF. CDR3 in DNA: TGTGTCTGGGACGAGGCCCAAAACATTCAGTACTTC.